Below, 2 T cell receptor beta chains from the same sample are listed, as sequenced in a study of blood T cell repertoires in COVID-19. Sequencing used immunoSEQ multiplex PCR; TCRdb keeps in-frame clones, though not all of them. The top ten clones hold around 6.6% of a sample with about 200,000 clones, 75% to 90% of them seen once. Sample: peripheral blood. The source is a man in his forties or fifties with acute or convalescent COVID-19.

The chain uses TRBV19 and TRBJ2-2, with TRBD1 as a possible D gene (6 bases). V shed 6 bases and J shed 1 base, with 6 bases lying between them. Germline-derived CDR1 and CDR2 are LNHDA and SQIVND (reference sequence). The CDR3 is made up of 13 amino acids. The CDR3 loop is CASRGQNTGELFF. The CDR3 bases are TGTGCCAGTAGGGGACAGAACACCGGGGAGCTGTTTTTT.

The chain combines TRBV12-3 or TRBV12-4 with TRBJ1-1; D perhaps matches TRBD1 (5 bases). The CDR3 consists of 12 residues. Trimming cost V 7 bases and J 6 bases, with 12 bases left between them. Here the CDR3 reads CASIQGASEAFF. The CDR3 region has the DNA TGTGCCAGCATCCAGGGCGCGTCTGAAGCTTTCTTT.